Shown below are 17 T cell receptor beta chains from a single sample sequenced in a study of T-cell reconstitution after alpha-beta-depleted transplantation in children. Preparing the TCRbeta library involved the use of unique molecular identifiers. Each CDR3 protein gets one entry after TCRdb re-called the PCR reads with MiXCR. The sample consists of some 840,000 distinct CDR3 sequences, roughly 15% of them appearing once. The material sequenced was PBMCs, mostly from graft donor cells, taken 360 days after TCRalphabeta/CD19-depleted stem cell transplant. These receptors came from a male patient between 10 and 17 years old who had a stem cell transplant for acute lymphoblastic leukemia, so the T cells may come from the graft donor.

This chain connects TRBV11-2 to TRBJ2-2; the D is unclear. The V end lost 2 bases, the J end lost 4 bases, and 8 bases lay between the germline ends. From germline, CDR1 is SGHAT and CDR2 FQNNGV. This CDR3 has 14 residues. CDR3 DNA: TGTGCCAGCAGCTTATTCGGCGGCACCGGGGAGCTGTTTTTT. Amino acid sequence: CASSLFGGTGELFF.

This clonotype showed up just a few times. The gene calls are TRBV7-9 and TRBJ2-5; TRBD1 aligns across 7 bases. The CDR3 is 16 residues long. The V segment lost 0 bases and the J segment 1 base; nucleotides outside the gene matches: 5. Germline values: CDR1 SEHNR, CDR2 FQNEAQ (reference sequence). The DNA for the CDR3 is TGTGCCAGCAGCTTAGCGACAGGGCCAGCCCAAGAGACCCAGTACTTC. The encoded protein is CASSLATGPAQETQYF.

This clonotype was seen more than once but under ten times. V gene TRBV29-1 combines with J gene TRBJ2-5; D gene ambiguous. This CDR3 contains 12 residues. Germline V lookup: CDR1 SQVTM, CDR2 ANQGSEA. V was clipped by 3 bases and J by 5 bases, with 10 bases between them. The CDR3 nucleotides are TGCAGCGTTGATGGTCAGCCTGAGACCCAGTACTTC. Amino acids: CSVDGQPETQYF.

The CDR3: CASSEEDTQYF. In DNA, the CDR3 is TGTGCCAGCAGTGAGGAAGATACGCAGTATTTT. The chain links TRBV25-1 to TRBJ2-3; D is unresolved. The CDR3 length is 11 residues. The germline CDR1 and CDR2 sequences are MGHDK and SYGVNS. V was clipped by 3 bases and J by 5 bases, with 3 bases between them.

This clonotype was seen at least ten times. The rearrangement joins TRBV5-1 to TRBJ1-1; perhaps TRBD1 as D (6 bases). The germline gives CDR1 SGHRS, CDR2 YFSETQ. The CDR3 has 16 amino acids. The V end was cut by 0 bases, the J end by 5 bases, with 17 bases between. Written as DNA, the CDR3 is TGCGCCAGCAGCTTGGTGGGAGGGGGAAAGGAGACTGAAGCTTTCTTT. Amino acids: CASSLVGGGKETEAFF.

V usage is TRBV6-5 and J usage is TRBJ2-3; unclear D gene. Germline lookup yields CDR1 MNHEY and CDR2 SVGAGI. V was shortened by 6 bases and J by 4 bases, with 14 bases between the two germline ends. The CDR3 runs to 14 residues. The CDR3 protein is CASSYTLGADTQYF. In DNA form, the CDR3 reads TGTGCCAGCAGCTACACCCTCGGAGCAGATACGCAGTATTTT.

Here the CDR3 reads CASSYRPSGGLTDTQYF. The CDR3 nucleotides are TGCGCCAGCAGCTACCGTCCTAGCGGGGGCCTCACAGATACGCAGTATTTT. V and J are TRBV5-1 and TRBJ2-3; 10 nucleotides line up with TRBD2. With 3 bases clipped from V and 2 bases from J, the junction kept 9 bases outside the gene matches. The germline gives CDR1 SGHRS, CDR2 YFSETQ. There are 17 residues in the CDR3.

Many counts were recorded for this clonotype. CDR3 DNA sequence: TGTGCCAGCAGTTTCCCCCCCCTCGGACTAGCGGGGACTGTTCGCTCCTACGAGCAGTACTTC. Protein: CASSFPPLGLAGTVRSYEQYF. The V call is TRBV28, the J call TRBJ2-7; TRBD2 agrees at 12 bases. CDR3 length equals 21 residues. V was pared by 3 bases and J by 0 bases, with 18 bases of the junction left unmatched. Per germline, CDR1 MDHEN and CDR2 SYDVKM.

The rearrangement uses TRBV9 and TRBJ2-3, with D unclear. From germline, CDR1 is SGDLS and CDR2 YYNGEE. The V end was cut by 4 bases, the J end by 1 base, with 13 bases between. The CDR3 totals 15 residues. CDR3: CASSPLFGGTDTQYF. In DNA, the CDR3 is TGTGCCAGCAGCCCGCTATTTGGCGGCACAGATACGCAGTATTTT. Filled out from reference TRBV9 and TRBJ2-3, the complete variable domain reads DSGVTQTPKHLITATGQRVTLRCSPRSGDLSVYWYQQSLDQGLQFLIQYYNGEERAKGNILERFSAQQFPDLHSELNLSSLELGDSALYFCASSPLFGGTDTQYFGPGTRLTVL.

The rearrangement links TRBV20-1 to TRBJ2-5, with 9 bases matching TRBD2. The junction had 12 bases not matched to a gene; V was cut back by 5 bases and J by 5 bases. The germline gives CDR1 DFQATT, CDR2 SNEGSKA (reference sequence). The CDR3 is 15 residues long. The CDR3 DNA sequence: TGCAGTGCTCCGGGACTAGCCTCCTGGGGGGAGACCCAGTACTTC. It specifies CSAPGLASWGETQYF.

The chain is built from TRBV7-9 and TRBJ2-7; TRBD1 might be the D (6 bases). Per germline, CDR1 SEHNR and CDR2 FQNEAQ (reference sequence). V lost 7 bases and J lost 2, with 18 bases in between. The CDR3 runs to 15 residues. The CDR3 sequence: CASTNLTGFPYEQYF. CDR3 bases: TGTGCCAGCACCAACCTAACAGGGTTCCCCTACGAGCAGTACTTC.

This clonotype was seen only a few times. This rearrangement joins TRBV20-1 to TRBJ2-5, with TRBD2 as a possible D gene (6 bases). Trimming cost V 5 bases and J 2 bases, with 18 bases left between them. CDR1 DFQATT and CDR2 SNEGSKA come from the germline V gene (reference sequence). The CDR3 has 15 amino acids. The CDR3 sequence: CSAPPRLGPQETQYF. The CDR3 DNA follows: TGCAGTGCTCCCCCCCGACTAGGGCCTCAAGAGACCCAGTACTTC.

The chain carries TRBV11-3 and TRBJ2-7; D not certain. Looked up from germline, CDR1 is SGHNT and CDR2 is YENEEA. The CDR3 spans 13 residues. Trimming cost V 1 base and J 5 bases, with 9 bases left between them. CDR3 sequence: CASSLADADEQYF. The CDR3 bases are TGTGCCAGCAGCTTAGCGGATGCCGACGAGCAGTACTTC.

The rearrangement links TRBV2 to TRBJ1-6; 9 bases fit TRBD1. The germline V gene has CDR1 SNHLY and CDR2 FYNNEI. This CDR3 region has 15 residues. V dropped 7 bases and J dropped 8; count of bases not matched to a gene: 9. CDR3 DNA: TGTGCCAGCAACAAACGGGACAGGGCGTATTCACCCCTCCACTTT. This translates into CASNKRDRAYSPLHF.

Many counts were recorded for this clonotype. The chain couples TRBV7-3 to TRBJ2-3, with TRBD2 matching 7 bases. The CDR3 extends over 16 amino acids. Trimming removed 0 bases from V and 5 bases from J; junction bases left unmatched: 8. The germline V gene has CDR1 SGHTA and CDR2 FQGTGA. CDR3 nucleotides: TGTGCCAGCAGCTTAACTCCAGCGGGATATCAAGATACGCAGTATTTT. As protein: CASSLTPAGYQDTQYF.

A note on this clonotype: A much bigger clone sits one base away, suggesting this may be a read error. The CDR3 DNA sequence: TGTGCCAGCAGCGTAGACGGGGGAATCTACAAGCAGTACTTC. Translated, it gives CASSVDGGIYKQYF. The chain uses TRBV9 and TRBJ2-7, with a weak D call TRBD2 (6 bases). The germline V gene encodes CDR1 SGDLS and CDR2 YYNGEE. CDR3 length equals 14 residues.

The V gene is TRBV5-5, the J gene TRBJ2-5; D is undetermined. The CDR3 loop spans 13 amino acids. Germline CDR1 SGHKS, CDR2 YYEKEE (reference sequence). V lost 4 bases to trimming and J lost 4 bases, with 11 bases between them. The CDR3 is CASSTVLLETQYF. CDR3 bases: TGTGCCAGCAGCACAGTTTTGTTAGAGACCCAGTACTTC.